This entry describes one T cell receptor beta chain. The entry originates in a study of blood T cell repertoires in COVID-19. Study overall: Nucleic acid was either cDNA or gDNA, and it came from T cells, B-cell-depleted T cells, or PBMCs.

CDR3 length: 11 amino acids. J lost 10 bases, V lost 7 bases, and 5 bases had no gene match. CDR1 is SNHLY, CDR2 FYNNEI, per germline. Profiled with immunoSEQ multiplex PCR; TCRdb holds only in-frame clones, not every one. The sample contains approximately 110,000 clones, 80% to 90% of which appear only once. Input material: peripheral blood. The V gene is TRBV2, the J gene TRBJ2-3; 7 nucleotides line up with TRBD2. The sequence was collected from a human donor in a cohort sampled during active COVID-19. The CDR3 DNA sequence: TGTGCCAGCATGGGGGGGAGGGCGCAGTATTTT. This gives the protein CASMGGRAQYF.